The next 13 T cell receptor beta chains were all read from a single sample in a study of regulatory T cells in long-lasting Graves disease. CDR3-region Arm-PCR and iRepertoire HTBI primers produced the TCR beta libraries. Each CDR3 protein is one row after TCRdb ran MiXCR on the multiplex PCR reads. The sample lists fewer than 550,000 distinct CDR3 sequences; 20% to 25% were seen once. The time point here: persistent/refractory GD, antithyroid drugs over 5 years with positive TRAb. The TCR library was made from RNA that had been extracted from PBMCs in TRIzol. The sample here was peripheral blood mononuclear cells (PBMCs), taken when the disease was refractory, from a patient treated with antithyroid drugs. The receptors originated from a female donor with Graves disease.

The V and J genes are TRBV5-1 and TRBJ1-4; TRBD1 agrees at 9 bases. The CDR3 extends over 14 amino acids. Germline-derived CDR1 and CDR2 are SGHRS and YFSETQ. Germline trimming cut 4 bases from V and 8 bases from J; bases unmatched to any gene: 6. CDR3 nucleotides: TGCGCCAGCAGCGTACAGGGGGCAGAGGAAAAACTGTTTTTT. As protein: CASSVQGAEEKLFF. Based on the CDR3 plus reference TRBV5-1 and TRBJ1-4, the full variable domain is KAGVTQTPRYLIKTRGQQVTLSCSPISGHRSVSWYQQTPGQGLQFLFEYFSETQRNKGNFPGRFSGRQFSNSRSEMNVSTLELGDSALYLCASSVQGAEEKLFFGSGTQLSVL.

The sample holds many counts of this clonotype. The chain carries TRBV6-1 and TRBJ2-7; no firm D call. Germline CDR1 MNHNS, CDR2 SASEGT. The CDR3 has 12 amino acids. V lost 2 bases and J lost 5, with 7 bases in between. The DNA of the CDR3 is TGTGCCAGCAGTGAATTAAGGAACGAGCAGTACTTC. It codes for CASSELRNEQYF.

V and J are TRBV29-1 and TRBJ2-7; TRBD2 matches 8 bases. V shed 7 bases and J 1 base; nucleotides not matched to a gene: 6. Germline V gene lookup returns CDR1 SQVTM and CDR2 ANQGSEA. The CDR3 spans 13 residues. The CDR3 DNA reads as TGCAGCGCCAGGGGACTAGATTCCTACGAGCAGTACTTC. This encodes CSARGLDSYEQYF.

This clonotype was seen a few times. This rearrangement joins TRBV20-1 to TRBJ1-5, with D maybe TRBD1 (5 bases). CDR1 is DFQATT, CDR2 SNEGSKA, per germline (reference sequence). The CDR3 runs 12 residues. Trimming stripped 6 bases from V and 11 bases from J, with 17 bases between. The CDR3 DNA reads TGCAGTGCCGTGGGGGGAACGGAAACCCAGCATTTT. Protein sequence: CSAVGGTETQHF.

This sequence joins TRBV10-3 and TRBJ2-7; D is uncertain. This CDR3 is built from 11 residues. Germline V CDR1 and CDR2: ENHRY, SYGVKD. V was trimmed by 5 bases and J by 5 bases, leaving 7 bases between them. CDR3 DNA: TGTGCCATCAGTAACCGGGACGAGCAGTACTTC. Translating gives CAISNRDEQYF.

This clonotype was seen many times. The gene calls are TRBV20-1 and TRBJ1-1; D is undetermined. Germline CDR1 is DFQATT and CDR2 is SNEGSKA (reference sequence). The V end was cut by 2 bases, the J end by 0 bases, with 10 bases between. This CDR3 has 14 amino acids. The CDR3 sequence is CSARPGAVNTEAFF. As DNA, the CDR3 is TGCAGTGCTAGACCCGGCGCCGTGAACACTGAAGCTTTCTTT.

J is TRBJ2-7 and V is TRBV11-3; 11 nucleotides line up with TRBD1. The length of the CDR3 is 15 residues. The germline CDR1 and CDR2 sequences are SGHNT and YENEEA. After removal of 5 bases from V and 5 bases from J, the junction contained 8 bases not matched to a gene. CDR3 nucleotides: TGTGCCAGCAGCCCCGGGACAGGGGGTTTGGACGAGCAGTACTTC. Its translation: CASSPGTGGLDEQYF.

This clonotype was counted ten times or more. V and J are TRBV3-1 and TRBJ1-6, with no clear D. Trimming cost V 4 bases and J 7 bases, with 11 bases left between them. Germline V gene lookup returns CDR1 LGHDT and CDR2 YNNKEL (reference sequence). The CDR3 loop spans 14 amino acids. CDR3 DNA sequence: TGTGCCAGCAGCCTCTCAAGCGGGAATTCACCCCTCCACTTT. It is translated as CASSLSSGNSPLHF. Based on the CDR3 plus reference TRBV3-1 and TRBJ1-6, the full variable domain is DTAVSQTPKYLVTQMGNDKSIKCEQNLGHDTMYWYKQDSKKFLKIMFSYNNKELIINETVPNRFSPKSPDKAHLNLHINSLELGDSAVYFCASSLSSGNSPLHFGNGTRLTVT.

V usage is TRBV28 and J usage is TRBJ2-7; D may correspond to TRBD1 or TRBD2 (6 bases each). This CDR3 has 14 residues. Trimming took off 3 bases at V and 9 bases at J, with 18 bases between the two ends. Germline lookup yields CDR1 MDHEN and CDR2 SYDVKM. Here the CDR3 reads CASSLGRRGAGQYF. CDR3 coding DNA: TGTGCCAGCAGTTTGGGCAGAAGGGGGGCCGGGCAGTACTTC.

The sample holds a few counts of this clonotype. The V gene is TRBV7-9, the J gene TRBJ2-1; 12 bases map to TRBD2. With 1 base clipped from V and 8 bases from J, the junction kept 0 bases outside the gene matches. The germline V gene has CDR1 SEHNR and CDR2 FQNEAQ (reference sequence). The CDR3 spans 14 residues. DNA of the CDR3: TGTGCCAGCAGCTTAGGGACTAGCGGGGATGAGCAGTTCTTC. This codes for CASSLGTSGDEQFF.

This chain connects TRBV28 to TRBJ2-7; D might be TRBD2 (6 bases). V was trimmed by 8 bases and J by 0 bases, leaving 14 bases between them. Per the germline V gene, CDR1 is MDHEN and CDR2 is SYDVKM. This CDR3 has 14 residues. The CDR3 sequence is CASSPGGASYEQYF. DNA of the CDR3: TGTGCCAGCTCACCAGGAGGGGCCTCCTACGAGCAGTACTTC.

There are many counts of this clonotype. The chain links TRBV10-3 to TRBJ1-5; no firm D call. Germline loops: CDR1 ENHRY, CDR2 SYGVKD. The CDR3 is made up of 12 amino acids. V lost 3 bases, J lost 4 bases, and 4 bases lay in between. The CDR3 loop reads CAISDENQPQHF. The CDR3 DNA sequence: TGTGCCATCAGTGACGAGAATCAGCCCCAGCATTTT.

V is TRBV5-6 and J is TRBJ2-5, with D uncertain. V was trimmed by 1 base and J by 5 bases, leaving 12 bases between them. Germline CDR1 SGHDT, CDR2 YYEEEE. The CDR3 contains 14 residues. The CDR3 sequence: CASSLRGPGETQYF. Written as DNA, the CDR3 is TGTGCCAGCAGCTTGCGAGGCCCCGGGGAGACCCAGTACTTC.